These 27 T cell receptor beta chains were all obtained from the same sample, sequenced in a study of blood T cells in healthy people across ages. A second about 7 to 12 cycle PCR used barcoded and J-beta primers. TCRdb re-analysed the 5' RACE reads in MiXCR, keeping a single row per CDR3 protein. The sample has around 780,000 distinct CDR3 sequences, around 25% seen once. The sample also formed part of further work on T cells of mothers and their children.

What was sequenced was blood. These receptors all come from a boy younger than 18 in good health.

The table lists this clonotype with a few counts. The chain couples TRBV20-1 to TRBJ2-1; D possibly corresponds to TRBD2 (5 bases). CDR1 and CDR2 (germline): DFQATT, SNEGSKA (reference sequence). The V end was cut by 3 bases, the J end by 9 bases, with 24 bases between. This CDR3 contains 16 residues. The CDR3, as DNA: TGCAGTGCTAGCGACCCTTACCGGGGTAGTGTCAGTGAGCAGTTCTTC. As protein: CSASDPYRGSVSEQFF.

This clonotype was recorded a few times. The J gene is TRBJ2-3, the V gene TRBV14; 10 bases agree with TRBD1. The CDR3 totals 15 residues. J was trimmed by 7 bases and V by 2 bases; bases with no gene match: 6. Per germline, CDR1 SGHDN and CDR2 FVKESK. CDR3 nucleotide sequence: TGTGCCAGCAGCCAACGGACAGGGGGAGTTTATACGCAGTATTTT. This encodes CASSQRTGGVYTQYF.

This clonotype showed up just a few times. The chain uses TRBV3-1 and TRBJ1-2, with a possible D match to TRBD1 (5 bases). The V gene's germline CDR1 is LGHDT and CDR2 YNNKEL (reference sequence). This CDR3 comprises 14 residues. The V gene lost 2 bases and the J gene lost 0 bases, with 7 bases spanning the gap. The CDR3 sequence is CASSQRGPNYGYTF. The DNA for the CDR3 is TGTGCCAGCAGCCAAAGGGGCCCTAACTATGGCTACACCTTC.

This clonotype occurred a few times. The rearrangement uses TRBV28 and TRBJ2-7; 10 nucleotides agree with TRBD2. Trimming cost V 6 bases and J 2 bases; bases outside gene matches: 10. Germline lookup yields CDR1 MDHEN and CDR2 SYDVKM. This CDR3 comprises 16 residues. DNA for the CDR3: TGTGCCAGCAGCTTTGGTATAGCGGGGGGAACCTACGAGCAGTACTTC. Protein product: CASSFGIAGGTYEQYF.

This chain connects TRBV20-1 to TRBJ1-6, with D perhaps matching TRBD1 (5 bases). The V end was cut by 5 bases, the J end by 10 bases, with 12 bases between. Germline lookup yields CDR1 DFQATT and CDR2 SNEGSKA (reference sequence). The CDR3 spans 12 residues. CDR3 in amino acids: CSAEVGGSPLHF. CDR3 sequence (DNA): TGCAGTGCTGAGGTGGGGGGATCACCCCTCCACTTT.

This rearrangement joins TRBV5-1 to TRBJ2-3; possible D gene TRBD2, 6 bases. This CDR3 contains 15 residues. Trimming shortened V by 5 bases and J by 0 bases, and 13 bases separated the two germline ends. Germline-derived CDR1 and CDR2 are SGHRS and YFSETQ. CDR3 sequence reads: CASRGSGRSTDTQYF. The CDR3 DNA reads as TGCGCCAGCAGAGGGAGCGGGCGCAGCACAGATACGCAGTATTTT.

This clonotype was seen a few times. The chain uses TRBV14 and TRBJ2-5; the match to TRBD2 covers 7 bases. With 5 bases clipped from V and 2 bases from J, the junction kept 8 bases outside the gene matches. The CDR3 loop spans 15 amino acids. Germline V gene lookup returns CDR1 SGHDN and CDR2 FVKESK. CDR3 amino acids: CASSKGLYEQETQYF. CDR3 nucleotides: TGTGCCAGCAGCAAGGGACTATACGAACAAGAGACCCAGTACTTC.

On this clonotype: One end of the junction is discordant with germline, which a read error may explain. The V call is TRBV2, the J call TRBJ2-2, with TRBD1 matching 8 bases. The V gene's germline CDR1 is SNHLY and CDR2 FYNNEI. There are 14 residues in the CDR3. The CDR3 region is CVSSSGTGTGELFF. The CDR3 nucleotides are TGTGTCAGCAGTTCCGGGACAGGTACCGGGGAGCTGTTTTTT. The full variable domain, its missing parts supplied by reference TRBV2 and TRBJ2-2, is EPEVTQTPSHQVTQMGQEVILRCVPISNHLYFYWYRQILGQKVEFLVSFYNNEISEKSEIFDDQFSVERPDGSNFTLKIRSTKLEDSAMYFCVSSSGTGTGELFFGEGSRLTVL.

This clonotype appeared a few times. Without the conserved terminal phenylalanine or tryptophan, this CDR3 likely stems from a read error. The chain joins TRBV3-1 to TRBJ1-1, with D perhaps matching TRBD1 (6 bases). Germline CDR1 reads LGHDT; CDR2 reads YNNKEL (reference sequence). The CDR3 consists of 17 residues. V shed 4 bases and J shed 0 bases, with 18 bases lying between them. The CDR3: CASSRRRAGVMNTEAFL. In nucleotides, the CDR3 is TGTGCCAGCAGCCGTCGTCGGGCAGGGGTCATGAACACTGAAGCTTTCCTT.

The chain is built from TRBV5-1 and TRBJ2-2; D may correspond to TRBD1 or TRBD2 (5 bases each). V dropped 4 bases and J dropped 5 bases, with 21 bases sitting between them. Germline-derived CDR1 and CDR2 are SGHRS and YFSETQ. This CDR3 has 17 residues. CDR3 loop: CASSGIPGTSQTGELFF. The CDR3 bases are TGCGCCAGCAGCGGCATACCGGGGACCTCACAGACCGGGGAGCTGTTTTTT. The whole variable domain, remainder taken from reference TRBV5-1 and TRBJ2-2, is KAGVTQTPRYLIKTRGQQVTLSCSPISGHRSVSWYQQTPGQGLQFLFEYFSETQRNKGNFPGRFSGRQFSNSRSEMNVSTLELGDSALYLCASSGIPGTSQTGELFFGEGSRLTVL.

This clonotype came up many times. This chain uses TRBV4-1 with TRBJ1-4; D ambiguous. This CDR3 region has 16 residues. Trimming pared 0 bases from V and 3 bases from J, leaving 11 bases between. In germline, CDR1 is MGHRA, CDR2 YSYEKL. The CDR3 DNA sequence: TGCGCCAGCAGCCAAGAACTGTCGTGGGCTAATGAAAAACTGTTTTTT. It specifies CASSQELSWANEKLFF.

The chain has TRBV6-1 and TRBJ1-5; D gene unclear. Germline CDR1 reads MNHNS; CDR2 reads SASEGT. CDR3 length: 15 residues. V lost 1 base to trimming and J lost 2 bases, with 9 bases between them. The CDR3 sequence is CASSEGARGNQPQHF. The CDR3 DNA sequence: TGTGCCAGCAGTGAAGGGGCCCGGGGCAATCAGCCCCAGCATTTT.

This clonotype was counted only a few times. The chain has TRBV5-5 and TRBJ2-5, with D maybe TRBD2 (6 bases). The DNA end is a closer match to TRBJ2-7, so the J assignment may be wrong. The CDR3 sequence is 16 residues long. Germline V gene data show CDR1 as SGHKS and CDR2 as YYEKEE (reference sequence). CDR3: CASSPTSLGLHYEQYF. CDR3 coding DNA: TGTGCCAGCAGCCCCACATCTTTGGGACTGCACTACGAGCAGTACTTC.

This clonotype was counted many times. V is TRBV9 and J is TRBJ2-1; 7 bases match TRBD2. The CDR3 totals 14 residues. From germline, CDR1 is SGDLS and CDR2 YYNGEE. V lost 2 bases to trimming and J lost 1 base; unmatched junction nucleotides: 0. In nucleotides, the CDR3 is TGTGCCAGCAGCGTCGGGGGGTCCTACAATGAGCAGTTCTTC. It translates to CASSVGGSYNEQFF. The full variable domain, in which reference TRBV9 and TRBJ2-1 provide the parts outside the CDR3, is DSGVTQTPKHLITATGQRVTLRCSPRSGDLSVYWYQQSLDQGLQFLIQYYNGEERAKGNILERFSAQQFPDLHSELNLSSLELGDSALYFCASSVGGSYNEQFFGPGTRLTVL.

The chain couples TRBV9 to TRBJ2-1; tentative D call: TRBD2 (7 bases). The germline V and J ends were trimmed by 6 bases and 0 bases, with 13 bases remaining between them. The CDR3 runs 15 residues. Germline-derived CDR1 and CDR2 are SGDLS and YYNGEE. The CDR3 spells CASTGGSVSYNEQFF. The CDR3 DNA is TGTGCCAGCACGGGGGGCTCCGTCTCCTACAATGAGCAGTTCTTC.

A remark on this clonotype: A read error may produce the germline difference seen at one junction end. The V call is TRBV6-2 or TRBV6-3, the J call TRBJ2-1, with 11 bases identical to TRBD2. Germline V gene lookup returns CDR1 MNHEY and CDR2 SVGEGT. The CDR3 extends over 17 amino acids. CDR3 protein: CASSQPVYSGGANEQLF. As DNA, the CDR3 is TGTGCCAGCAGTCAGCCGGTCTATAGCGGGGGGGCTAATGAGCAGCTCTTC.

The V call is TRBV7-9, the J call TRBJ1-4; D is uncertain. With 7 bases removed from V and 12 bases from J, the gap between germline ends came to 12 bases. The CDR3 totals 11 residues. Germline V lookup: CDR1 SEHNR, CDR2 FQNEAQ (reference sequence). CDR3 coding DNA: TGTGCCAGCACCCGGGCGGACGAACTGTTTTTT. This encodes CASTRADELFF.

This clonotype occurred a few times. This chain connects TRBV7-3 to TRBJ2-3; maybe TRBD2 (5 bases). Germline V gene sequence: CDR1 SGHTA, CDR2 FQGTGA. The CDR3 runs to 13 residues. Deletions cut 3 bases from V and 3 bases from J, with 7 bases between. The CDR3 nucleotides are TGTGCCAGCAGCTTCCCGGGGACAGATACGCAGTATTTT. Its protein is CASSFPGTDTQYF.

J is TRBJ2-2 and V is TRBV12-3 or TRBV12-4, with 9 bases identical to TRBD2. The CDR3 covers 16 residues. The J segment lost 6 bases and the V segment lost 3 bases, leaving 8 bases of the junction unmatched. CDR3 sequence reads: CASSFRAGGPSGELFF. The CDR3, as DNA: TGTGCCAGCAGTTTTCGGGCGGGGGGGCCGTCCGGGGAGCTGTTTTTT.

V is TRBV12-3 or TRBV12-4 and J is TRBJ1-3, with D perhaps TRBD1 (5 bases). Trimming took 3 bases from V and 0 from J, leaving 15 bases between them. CDR3 length: 17 residues. The DNA for the CDR3 is TGTGCCAGCAGTTTGGCTCCGGGGACGGACTCTGGAAACACCATATATTTT. Protein product: CASSLAPGTDSGNTIYF.

The J gene is TRBJ2-7, the V gene TRBV9; no definite D call. Deletions cut 0 bases from V and 3 bases from J, with 10 bases between. The V gene's germline CDR1 is SGDLS and CDR2 YYNGEE. CDR3 size: 14 residues. CDR3 in amino acids: CASSVGTSFYEQYF. CDR3 coding DNA: TGTGCCAGCAGCGTAGGGACGAGCTTCTACGAGCAGTACTTC.

The genes are TRBV13 and TRBJ2-5; the D is unclear. The V end lost 5 bases, the J end lost 3 bases, and 4 bases lay between the germline ends. Germline V gene sequence: CDR1 PRHDT, CDR2 FYEKMQ (reference sequence). This CDR3 comprises 11 residues. The CDR3 DNA reads as TGTGCCAGCAGCATCAAAGAGACCCAGTACTTC. It yields the protein CASSIKETQYF.

This clonotype was recorded only once. The J gene is TRBJ1-4, the V gene TRBV28; tentatively, D is TRBD1 (6 bases). Germline assignment: CDR1 MDHEN and CDR2 SYDVKM. The CDR3 sequence is 13 residues long. V dropped 6 bases and J dropped 4 bases, with 9 bases sitting between them. The CDR3 sequence: CASRKDSNEKLFF. CDR3 in DNA: TGTGCCAGCAGGAAGGACAGTAATGAAAAACTGTTTTTT.

V and J are TRBV29-1 and TRBJ1-5; D perhaps matches TRBD1 (5 bases). With 6 bases removed from V and 7 bases from J, the gap between germline ends came to 16 bases. Germline lookup yields CDR1 SQVTM and CDR2 ANQGSEA. This CDR3 has 13 amino acids. The CDR3 coding sequence is TGCAGCGTGGGGGACCGTCCCCGGCAGCCCCAGCATTTT. This encodes CSVGDRPRQPQHF.

This clonotype was picked up a small number of times. V gene TRBV12-3 or TRBV12-4 combines with J gene TRBJ1-2; D remains ambiguous. Deletions cut 5 bases from V and 2 bases from J, with 9 bases between. There are 13 residues in the CDR3. Written as DNA, the CDR3 is TGTGCCAGCAGTGACTCCGACAACTATGGCTACACCTTC. This translates into CASSDSDNYGYTF.

This chain connects TRBV6-5 to TRBJ1-1; no firm D call. The V gene's germline CDR1 is MNHEY and CDR2 SVGAGI. The CDR3 spans 16 residues. The V end lost 7 bases, the J end lost 4 bases, and 22 bases lay between the germline ends. The CDR3 loop is CASTKAVSRRATEAFF. The CDR3 nucleotides are TGTGCCAGCACCAAGGCGGTATCGAGGCGGGCCACTGAAGCTTTCTTT.

The gene calls are TRBV14 and TRBJ2-5; D could derive from TRBD1 or TRBD2 (5 bases each). Trimming took 1 base from V and 6 from J, leaving 21 bases between them. This CDR3 has 17 amino acids. The germline V gene has CDR1 SGHDN and CDR2 FVKESK. CDR3 amino acids: CASSQGGPGTPRKTQYF. The CDR3 nucleotides read TGTGCCAGCAGCCAAGGAGGACCCGGGACCCCAAGAAAGACCCAGTACTTC.